The 19 T cell receptor beta chains listed next were all sequenced from one sample in a study of spatial heterogeneity in lung cancer. TCRdb recomputed calls from the 5' RACE reads with MiXCR, one row per CDR3 protein. The profile covers approximately 3,400 distinct CDR3 sequences, with about a third appearing a single time and under 15% taken by the ten largest. Study conclusions and caveats: Counts of expanded intratumoral alpha and beta TCRs tracked tumor mutation counts.

For these TCRs, the target antigens are not known. Described time point: sample taken at primary tumor resection. The sequencing used lung tumor tissue, collected at surgery. These TCRs come from a female donor with early-stage non-small cell lung cancer.

By proportion, this clonotype is medium-sized. The rearrangement uses TRBV6-5 and TRBJ2-5, with 16 bases matching TRBD2. Germline V gene data show CDR1 as MNHEY and CDR2 as SVGAGI. This CDR3 has 16 amino acids. J was trimmed by 4 bases and V by 10 bases; bases with no gene match: 9. This CDR3 reads CATGLAGGPGRETQYF. DNA for the CDR3: TGTGCCACGGGACTAGCGGGAGGGCCAGGCCGAGAGACCCAGTACTTC.

The chain uses TRBV20-1 and TRBJ1-4, with D unresolved. The germline V gene encodes CDR1 DFQATT and CDR2 SNEGSKA (reference sequence). Trimming took 3 bases from V and 0 from J, leaving 5 bases between them. This CDR3 is 13 amino acids long. The CDR3 is CSASGATNEKLFF. The CDR3 nucleotides read TGCAGTGCTAGCGGCGCAACTAATGAAAAACTGTTTTTT.

The chain links TRBV20-1 to TRBJ1-4; D is possibly TRBD1 (5 bases). Germline V gene sequence: CDR1 DFQATT, CDR2 SNEGSKA (reference sequence). This CDR3 has 15 residues. Trimming took off 1 base at V and 6 bases at J, with 15 bases between the two ends. Here the CDR3 reads CSARVGQPGYEKLFF. CDR3 bases: TGCAGTGCTAGAGTTGGACAACCGGGGTATGAAAAACTGTTTTTT.

This clonotype came up a few times. This chain uses TRBV18 with TRBJ2-3; a weak D match, TRBD2 (5 bases). The CDR3 is made up of 15 amino acids. Germline lookup yields CDR1 KGHSH and CDR2 LQKENI. Deletions cut 3 bases from V and 2 bases from J, with 12 bases between. As DNA, the CDR3 is TGTGCCAGCTCACCTCGGGATAGTCTCACAGATACGCAGTATTTT. Its translation is CASSPRDSLTDTQYF. Full variable domain (missing parts from reference TRBV18 and TRBJ2-3): NAGVMQNPRHLVRRRGQEARLRCSPMKGHSHVYWYRQLPEEGLKFMVYLQKENIIDESGMPKERFSAEFPKEGPSILRIQQVVRGDSAAYFCASSPRDSLTDTQYFGPGTRLTVL.

The chain employs TRBV4-1 and TRBJ2-7; 10 bases are shared with TRBD1. CDR3 length: 16 residues. Losses at the gene ends were 1 base for V and 3 bases for J; bases not matched to a gene: 6. Germline CDR1 MGHRA, CDR2 YSYEKL. This CDR3 reads CASSQGRDRGFYEQYF. CDR3 nucleotides: TGCGCCAGCAGCCAAGGCCGGGACAGGGGATTCTACGAGCAGTACTTC.

The chain is built from TRBV5-1 and TRBJ2-5; D is undetermined. CDR3 length: 13 amino acids. Trimming shortened V by 2 bases and J by 2 bases, and 7 bases separated the two germline ends. Germline values: CDR1 SGHRS, CDR2 YFSETQ. The CDR3 sequence: CASSFGNQETQYF. DNA of the CDR3: TGCGCCAGCAGCTTCGGCAATCAAGAGACCCAGTACTTC.

V usage is TRBV6-1 and J usage is TRBJ1-4, with a possible D match to TRBD1 (5 bases). CDR1 MNHNS and CDR2 SASEGT come from the germline V gene. This CDR3 comprises 15 residues. Trimming shortened V by 8 bases and J by 4 bases, and 17 bases separated the two germline ends. The CDR3 DNA is TGTGCCAGCGGCAGTCCCGGGACGGGTAATGAAAAACTGTTTTTT. Translation gives CASGSPGTGNEKLFF.

This clonotype ranks as medium-sized. V usage is TRBV2 and J usage is TRBJ2-7; 8 nucleotides agree with TRBD2. The germline gives CDR1 SNHLY, CDR2 FYNNEI. There are 15 residues in the CDR3. J lost 1 base, V lost 1 base, and 3 bases had no gene match. CDR3 in DNA: TGTGCCAGCAGTGAAGGGACTAGCAAATCCTACGAGCAGTACTTC. The encoded protein is CASSEGTSKSYEQYF.

The rearrangement joins TRBV29-1 to TRBJ1-2; no reliable D call. There are 12 residues in the CDR3. Trimming removed 6 bases at V and 2 bases at J, with 10 bases between. In germline, CDR1 is SQVTM, CDR2 ANQGSEA. This CDR3 is CSVFEGNYGYTF. For the CDR3, the DNA is TGCAGCGTCTTCGAAGGCAACTATGGCTACACCTTC. Complete variable domain (other parts from reference TRBV29-1 and TRBJ1-2): SAVISQKPSRDICQRGTSLTIQCQVDSQVTMMFWYRQQPGQSLTLIATANQGSEATYESGFVIDKFPISRPNLTFSTLTVSNMSPEDSSIYLCSVFEGNYGYTFGSGTRLTVV.

The J gene is TRBJ1-6, the V gene TRBV6-5; D might be TRBD1 (6 bases). The germline V gene has CDR1 MNHEY and CDR2 SVGAGI. This CDR3 is built from 15 residues. V was trimmed by 0 bases and J by 8 bases, leaving 11 bases between them. CDR3 loop: CASSYSQGRDSPLHF. The CDR3 bases are TGTGCCAGCAGTTACTCGCAGGGGCGGGATTCACCCCTCCACTTT.

In this sample, this clonotype turned up a few times. The CDR3 reads CSVRKRGFTYNEQFF. The DNA of the CDR3 is TGCAGCGTTCGCAAGCGGGGCTTTACCTACAATGAGCAGTTCTTC. The rearrangement links TRBV29-1 to TRBJ2-1; 7 nucleotides agree with TRBD2. V shed 5 bases, J shed 2 bases, and the junction held 9 bases outside the gene matches. The V gene's germline CDR1 is SQVTM and CDR2 ANQGSEA. This CDR3 is built from 15 residues.

This clonotype qualifies as medium-sized. The chain carries TRBV4-1 and TRBJ2-2; D ambiguous. The CDR3 sequence is 15 residues long. Germline loops: CDR1 MGHRA, CDR2 YSYEKL. Deletions cut 5 bases from V and 4 bases from J, with 14 bases between. In DNA form, the CDR3 reads TGCGCCAGCAGCACCCGGGTCACTTCCACCGGGGAGCTGTTTTTT. Its protein is CASSTRVTSTGELFF.

This clonotype counts as medium-sized. The chain has TRBV4-1 and TRBJ2-7, with a weak D call TRBD1 (7 bases). CDR3 size: 16 residues. The germline V gene encodes CDR1 MGHRA and CDR2 YSYEKL. V lost 0 bases to trimming and J lost 4 bases, with 16 bases between them. CDR3 sequence reads: CASSQEPQGGAYEQYF. Here the CDR3 DNA reads TGCGCCAGCAGCCAAGAACCCCAGGGGGGAGCGTACGAGCAGTACTTC.

This clonotype is categorized as medium-sized. The rearrangement links TRBV5-1 to TRBJ2-5, with D possibly called TRBD1 or TRBD2 (6 bases each). Germline V gene data show CDR1 as SGHRS and CDR2 as YFSETQ. This CDR3 is built from 15 residues. Trimming took off 2 bases at V and 3 bases at J, with 14 bases between the two ends. The CDR3 region has the DNA TGCGCCAGCAGCTTTACAGGGACTGCGGAAGAGACCCAGTACTTC. This translates into CASSFTGTAEETQYF.

The chain joins TRBV5-4 to TRBJ2-5; 9 bases are a match to TRBD1. The CDR3 runs to 15 residues. From germline, CDR1 is SGHNT and CDR2 YYREEE (reference sequence). V trimming: 3 bases; J trimming: 5 bases; junction bases outside the gene matches: 8. The CDR3 DNA reads as TGTGCCAGCAGCTGGGACAGGGATCTTGTCGAGACCCAGTACTTC. This sequence encodes CASSWDRDLVETQYF.

The chain couples TRBV6-2 or TRBV6-3 to TRBJ2-7; TRBD2 matches 10 bases. CDR1 MNHEY and CDR2 SVGEGT come from the germline V gene. V dropped 6 bases and J dropped 0; count of bases not matched to a gene: 5. The CDR3 contains 15 residues. The CDR3 region has the DNA TGTGCCAGCAGCCGAGCGGGGGGGAGCTCCTACGAGCAGTACTTC. It yields the protein CASSRAGGSSYEQYF.

This clonotype was seen a handful of times. CDR3: CASSQDRTPRGETQYF. CDR3 bases: TGCGCCAGCAGCCAAGATAGGACACCCAGGGGAGAGACCCAGTACTTC. The chain carries TRBV4-1 and TRBJ2-5; D may be TRBD1 (6 bases). Trimming pared 0 bases from V and 4 bases from J, leaving 15 bases between. The germline V gene has CDR1 MGHRA and CDR2 YSYEKL. The CDR3 is 16 amino acids.

This clonotype is medium-sized within its sample. The chain couples TRBV7-6 to TRBJ2-1, with 8 positions matching TRBD1. CDR3 length: 13 residues. V was clipped by 5 bases and J by 8 bases; unmatched bases: 5. Germline-derived CDR1 and CDR2 are SGHVS and FNYEAQ. CDR3 DNA: TGTGCCAGCAGCAACGACAGGGGCGATGAGCAGTTCTTC. Amino acids: CASSNDRGDEQFF.

CDR3: CASTAGLEEQYF. The CDR3 DNA reads TGTGCCAGCACTGCTGGACTGGAGGAGCAGTACTTC. The V and J genes are TRBV28 and TRBJ2-7, with TRBD2 as a possible D gene (5 bases). The V end lost 7 bases, the J end lost 7 bases, and 14 bases lay between the germline ends. Germline lookup yields CDR1 MDHEN and CDR2 SYDVKM. This CDR3 is built from 12 residues.